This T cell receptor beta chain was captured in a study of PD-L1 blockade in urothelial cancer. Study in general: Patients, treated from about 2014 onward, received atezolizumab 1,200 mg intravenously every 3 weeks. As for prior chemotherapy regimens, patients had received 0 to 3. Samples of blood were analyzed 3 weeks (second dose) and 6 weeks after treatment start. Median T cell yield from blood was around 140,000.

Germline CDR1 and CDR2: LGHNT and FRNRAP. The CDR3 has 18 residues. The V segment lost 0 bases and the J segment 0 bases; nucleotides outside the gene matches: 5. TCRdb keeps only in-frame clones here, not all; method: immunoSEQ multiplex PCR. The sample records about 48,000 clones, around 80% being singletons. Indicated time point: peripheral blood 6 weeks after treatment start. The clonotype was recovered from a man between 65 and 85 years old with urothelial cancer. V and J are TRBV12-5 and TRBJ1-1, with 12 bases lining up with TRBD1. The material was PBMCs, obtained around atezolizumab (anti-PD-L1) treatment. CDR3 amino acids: CASGLVGTGGDLNTEAFF. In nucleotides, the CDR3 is TGTGCTAGTGGTTTGGTCGGGACAGGGGGCGATCTGAACACTGAAGCTTTCTTT.